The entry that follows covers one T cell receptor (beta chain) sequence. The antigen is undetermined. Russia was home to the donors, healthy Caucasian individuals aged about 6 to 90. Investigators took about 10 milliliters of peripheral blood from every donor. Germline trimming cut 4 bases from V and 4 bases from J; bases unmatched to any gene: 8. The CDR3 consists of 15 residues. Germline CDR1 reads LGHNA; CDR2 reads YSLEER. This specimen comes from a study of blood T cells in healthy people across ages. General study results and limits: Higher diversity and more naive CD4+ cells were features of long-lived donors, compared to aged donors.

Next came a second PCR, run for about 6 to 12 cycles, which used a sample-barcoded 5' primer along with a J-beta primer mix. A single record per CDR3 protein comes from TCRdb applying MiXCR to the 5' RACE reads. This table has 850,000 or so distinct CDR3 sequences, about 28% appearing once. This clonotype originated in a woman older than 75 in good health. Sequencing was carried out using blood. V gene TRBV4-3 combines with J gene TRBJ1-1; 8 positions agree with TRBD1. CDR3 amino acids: CASSPGQGMFTEAFF. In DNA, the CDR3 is TGCGCCAGCAGCCCCGGACAGGGTATGTTCACTGAAGCTTTCTTT.